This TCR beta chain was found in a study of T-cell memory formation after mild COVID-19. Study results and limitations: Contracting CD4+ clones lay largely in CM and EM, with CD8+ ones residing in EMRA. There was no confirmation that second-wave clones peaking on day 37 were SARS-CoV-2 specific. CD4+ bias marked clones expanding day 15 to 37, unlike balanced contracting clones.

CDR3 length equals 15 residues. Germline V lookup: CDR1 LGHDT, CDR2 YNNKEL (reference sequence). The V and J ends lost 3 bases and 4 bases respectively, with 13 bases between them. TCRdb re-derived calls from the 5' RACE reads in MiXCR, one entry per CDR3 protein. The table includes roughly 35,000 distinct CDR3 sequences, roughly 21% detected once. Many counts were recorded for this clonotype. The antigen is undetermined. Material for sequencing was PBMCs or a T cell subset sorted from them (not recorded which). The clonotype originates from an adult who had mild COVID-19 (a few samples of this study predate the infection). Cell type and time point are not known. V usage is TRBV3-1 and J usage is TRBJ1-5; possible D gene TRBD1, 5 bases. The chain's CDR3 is CASSQDEGRNQPQHF. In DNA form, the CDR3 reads TGTGCCAGCAGCCAGGATGAGGGGAGGAATCAGCCCCAGCATTTT.